The 23 T cell receptor beta chains below all came from one sample that was sequenced in a study of human T cells and chemical hapten exposure. Total RNA came from unfractionated whole blood. In TCRdb, the 5' RACE reads were re-called with MiXCR into one record per CDR3 protein. The sample carries 75,000 or so distinct CDR3 sequences, 15% to 20% recorded once. The receptor set was obtained from a female donor in good health.

V usage is TRBV24-1 and J usage is TRBJ2-7; D is ambiguous. This CDR3 is 13 amino acids long. Per the germline V gene, CDR1 is KGHDR and CDR2 is SFDVKD. V was pared by 4 bases and J by 3 bases, with 9 bases between. Written as DNA, the CDR3 is TGTGCCACCAGTGACCCAGGTAGCTACGAGCAGTACTTC. This encodes CATSDPGSYEQYF.

This clonotype was found a few times. The V call is TRBV10-3, the J call TRBJ2-6; a weak D match, TRBD2 (6 bases). The CDR3 is made up of 15 amino acids. The ends were cut back, 7 bases at V and 0 bases at J, with 10 bases in the middle. The germline V gene encodes CDR1 ENHRY and CDR2 SYGVKD. CDR3 residues: CAITPGGSGANVLTF. CDR3 DNA: TGTGCCATCACCCCCGGGGGCTCTGGGGCCAACGTCCTGACTTTC.

This clonotype was recorded at least ten times. The chain combines TRBV20-1 with TRBJ1-1, with unresolved D. This CDR3 has 8 residues. V shed 5 bases and J shed 10 bases, with 5 bases lying between them. Per germline, CDR1 DFQATT and CDR2 SNEGSKA (reference sequence). CDR3 nucleotide sequence: TGCAGTGCTCCCGGAGCTTTCTTT. Protein product: CSAPGAFF.

This clonotype was found many times. The gene calls are TRBV6-2 or TRBV6-3 and TRBJ2-1, with D possibly being TRBD2 (7 bases). The CDR3 is 17 residues long. Trimming took 7 bases from V and 6 from J, leaving 25 bases between them. The germline V gene encodes CDR1 MNHEY and CDR2 SVGEGT. In nucleotides, the CDR3 is TGTGCCAGCACTCCCAACCCCCCGGGGGGCAAGGTCAATGAGCAGTTCTTC. Amino acid sequence: CASTPNPPGGKVNEQFF.

This clonotype has only one observation. This chain connects TRBV29-1 to TRBJ1-2; D is uncertain. V was trimmed by 2 bases and J by 5 bases, leaving 12 bases between them. This CDR3 is 13 amino acids long. CDR1 SQVTM and CDR2 ANQGSEA come from the germline V gene. The CDR3 loop is CSVEILRLYGYTF. DNA for the CDR3: TGCAGCGTTGAAATTCTCAGGCTTTATGGCTACACCTTC.

This clonotype was seen only a few times. The chain is built from TRBV24-1 and TRBJ2-1; D may correspond to TRBD1 or TRBD2 (5 bases each). The germline CDR1 and CDR2 sequences are KGHDR and SFDVKD. The CDR3 has 14 amino acids. Between the trimmed V and J ends, which lost 3 bases and 9 bases, there was a span of 14 bases. The CDR3, as DNA: TGTGCCACCAGTGATGTTAGGGGAGTCGGTGAGCAGTTCTTC. Protein product: CATSDVRGVGEQFF.

The chain carries TRBV7-2 and TRBJ1-5; tentatively, D is TRBD1 (5 bases). The CDR3 is 15 residues long. Germline CDR1 reads SGHTA; CDR2 reads FQGNSA. Trimming cost V 2 bases and J 0 bases, with 8 bases left between them. Written as DNA, the CDR3 is TGTGCCAGCAGCTTATCGACAGATAGCAATCAGCCCCAGCATTTT. Protein sequence: CASSLSTDSNQPQHF.

The chain uses TRBV6-5 and TRBJ2-1, with 11 nucleotides matching TRBD2. Losses at the gene ends were 4 bases for V and 5 bases for J; bases not matched to a gene: 7. The CDR3 sequence is 16 residues long. The V gene's germline CDR1 is MNHEY and CDR2 SVGAGI. The CDR3 DNA reads TGTGCCAGCAGTTTCCGACTAGCGGGACAGAACAATGAGCAGTTCTTC. Amino acid sequence: CASSFRLAGQNNEQFF.

The V gene is TRBV5-1, the J gene TRBJ1-2; a weak D match, TRBD1 (5 bases). Trimming took 4 bases from V and 4 from J, leaving 11 bases between them. Germline V gives CDR1 SGHRS, CDR2 YFSETQ. There are 13 residues in the CDR3. The CDR3 nucleotides are TGCGCCAGCAGCGGGGACGCCGCCTATGGCTACACCTTC. This codes for CASSGDAAYGYTF.

The chain employs TRBV20-1 and TRBJ2-3, with D unresolved. Deletions cut 3 bases from V and 2 bases from J, with 6 bases between. The CDR3 is made up of 12 amino acids. Germline V CDR1 and CDR2: DFQATT, SNEGSKA (reference sequence). CDR3 sequence (DNA): TGCAGTGCTAGCGGATACACAGATACGCAGTATTTT. Protein product: CSASGYTDTQYF.

This clonotype has ten or more counts. The chain combines TRBV6-5 with TRBJ1-1, with D possibly matching TRBD1 (5 bases). In germline, CDR1 is MNHEY, CDR2 SVGAGI. V gave up 6 bases and J gave up 7 bases, with 21 bases separating them. CDR3 length: 15 amino acids. The CDR3 DNA follows: TGTGCCAGCAGCCCCTCGGCAGGGCCAGGCGGTGAAGCTTTCTTT. It encodes CASSPSAGPGGEAFF.

The chain combines TRBV6-1 with TRBJ2-4; D may match TRBD1 or TRBD2 (10 bases each). Deletions cut 6 bases from V and 15 bases from J, with 21 bases between. The CDR3 consists of 13 residues. Germline V gene lookup returns CDR1 MNHNS and CDR2 SASEGT. The CDR3 coding sequence is TGTGCCAGCAGGCTGGGACAGGGGACTAGCGTGTACTTC. Its protein is CASRLGQGTSVYF.

This clonotype was counted at least ten times. V and J are TRBV3-1 and TRBJ2-1; D perhaps matches TRBD2 (5 bases). V lost 5 bases to trimming and J lost 5 bases, with 22 bases between them. CDR3 length equals 17 residues. The germline CDR1 and CDR2 sequences are LGHDT and YNNKEL (reference sequence). This CDR3 reads CASSAPGSGLVHNEQFF. As DNA, the CDR3 is TGTGCCAGCAGCGCACCCGGGTCTGGACTCGTCCACAATGAGCAGTTCTTC.

This clonotype appeared many times. This sequence joins TRBV11-2 and TRBJ2-3; tentatively, D is TRBD2 (5 bases). The CDR3 covers 16 residues. V lost 0 bases and J 4 bases, leaving 14 bases between the germline ends. CDR1 SGHAT and CDR2 FQNNGV come from the germline V gene. In DNA form, the CDR3 reads TGTGCCAGCAGCTTAGACCGATTAGCCGGGGCAGATACGCAGTATTTT. Protein product: CASSLDRLAGADTQYF.

The chain links TRBV25-1 to TRBJ2-7; weak D call: TRBD1 (5 bases). The CDR3 has 12 amino acids. V gave up 3 bases and J gave up 6 bases, with 9 bases separating them. Germline-derived CDR1 and CDR2 are MGHDK and SYGVNS. In DNA form, the CDR3 reads TGTGCCAGCAGTGACAGGGCTGTCGAGCAGTACTTC. Protein sequence: CASSDRAVEQYF.

This clonotype has just a few counts. The chain is built from TRBV28 and TRBJ2-7, with 9 bases fitting TRBD2. In germline, CDR1 is MDHEN, CDR2 SYDVKM. V shed 7 bases and J 2 bases; nucleotides not matched to a gene: 12. The CDR3 has 16 residues. CDR3 bases: TGTGCCAGCATTCTCAACGGGGCTAGCGGGACCTACGAGCAGTACTTC. Encoded protein: CASILNGASGTYEQYF.

This clonotype was recorded many times. This chain uses TRBV6-1 with TRBJ2-5; D possibly corresponds to TRBD1 (6 bases). This CDR3 is 13 amino acids long. Germline CDR1 is MNHNS and CDR2 is SASEGT. V was cut by 6 bases and J by 4 bases, with 12 bases left in between. The CDR3 reads CASRPTGLETQYF. The CDR3 bases are TGTGCCAGCAGACCTACAGGGTTAGAGACCCAGTACTTC.

V gene TRBV30 combines with J gene TRBJ2-3; D gene ambiguous. V lost 4 bases and J 2 bases, leaving 19 bases between the germline ends. The CDR3 is 16 residues long. CDR1 is GTSNPN and CDR2 is SVGIG in the germline V gene (reference sequence). CDR3 DNA: TGTGCCTGGACCCGACTCGTCTACTCTCTCACAGATACGCAGTATTTT. The encoded protein is CAWTRLVYSLTDTQYF.

This clonotype was recorded a few times. The chain recombines TRBV7-9 with TRBJ1-1, with unresolved D. The ends were cut back, 2 bases at V and 2 bases at J, with 12 bases in the middle. Germline assignment: CDR1 SEHNR and CDR2 FQNEAQ (reference sequence). CDR3 length: 15 residues. CDR3 in amino acids: CASSLLRLRNTEAFF. In DNA form, the CDR3 reads TGTGCCAGCAGCTTATTGCGATTACGAAACACTGAAGCTTTCTTT. The whole variable domain, remainder taken from reference TRBV7-9 and TRBJ1-1, is DTGVSQNPRHKITKRGQNVTFRCDPISEHNRLYWYRQTLGQGPEFLTYFQNEAQLEKSRLLSDRFSAERPKGSFSTLEIQRTEQGDSAMYLCASSLLRLRNTEAFFGQGTRLTVV.

The genes are TRBV3-1 and TRBJ1-4, with D possibly matching TRBD1 (5 bases). CDR1 and CDR2 (germline): LGHDT, YNNKEL (reference sequence). The CDR3 sequence is 16 residues long. V gave up 4 bases and J gave up 0 bases, with 12 bases separating them. The CDR3 spells CASSLSGTPTNEKLFF. The CDR3 region has the DNA TGTGCCAGCAGCCTTTCCGGGACTCCAACTAATGAAAAACTGTTTTTT.

The chain employs TRBV6-5 and TRBJ1-4, with D perhaps matching TRBD1 (6 bases). V was cut by 6 bases and J by 4 bases, with 15 bases left in between. Germline CDR1 reads MNHEY; CDR2 reads SVGAGI. The CDR3 spans 15 residues. The CDR3 nucleotides are TGTGCCAGCAGGACTCAAAAAGGGGGTAATGAAAAACTGTTTTTT. Amino acids: CASRTQKGGNEKLFF.

V is TRBV7-9 and J is TRBJ2-7; D might be TRBD2 (6 bases). The germline V gene encodes CDR1 SEHNR and CDR2 FQNEAQ (reference sequence). V was trimmed by 1 base and J by 3 bases, leaving 19 bases between them. The CDR3 covers 17 residues. CDR3 sequence: CASSLGGPGRGHYEQYF. The CDR3 nucleotides are TGTGCCAGCAGCTTAGGGGGCCCCGGGCGGGGTCACTACGAGCAGTACTTC.

This chain connects TRBV10-3 to TRBJ2-5; no clear D gene. Germline lookup yields CDR1 ENHRY and CDR2 SYGVKD. CDR3 length equals 13 residues. Trimming took 0 bases from V and 5 from J, leaving 7 bases between them. The CDR3 here is CAISESQVETQYF. The CDR3 DNA reads TGTGCCATCAGTGAGTCCCAGGTGGAGACCCAGTACTTC.